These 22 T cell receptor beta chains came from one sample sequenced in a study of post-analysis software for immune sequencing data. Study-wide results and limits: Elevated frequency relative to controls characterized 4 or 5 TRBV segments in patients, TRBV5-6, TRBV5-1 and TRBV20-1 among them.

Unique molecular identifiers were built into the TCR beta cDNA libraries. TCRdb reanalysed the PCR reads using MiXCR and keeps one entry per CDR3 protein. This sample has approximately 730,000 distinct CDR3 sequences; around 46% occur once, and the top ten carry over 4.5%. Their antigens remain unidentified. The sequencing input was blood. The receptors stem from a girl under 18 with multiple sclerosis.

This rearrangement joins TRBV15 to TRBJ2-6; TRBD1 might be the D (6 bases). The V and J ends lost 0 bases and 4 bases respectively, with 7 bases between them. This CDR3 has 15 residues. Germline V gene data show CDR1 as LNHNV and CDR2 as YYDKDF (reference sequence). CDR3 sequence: CATSREGTGANVLTF. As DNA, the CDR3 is TGTGCCACCAGCAGAGAAGGGACAGGGGCCAACGTCCTGACTTTC. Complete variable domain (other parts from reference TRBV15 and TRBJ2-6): DAMVIQNPRYQVTQFGKPVTLSCSQTLNHNVMYWYQQKSSQAPKLLFHYYDKDFNNEADTPDNFQSRRPNTSFCFLDIRSPGLGDTAMYLCATSREGTGANVLTFGAGSRLTVL.

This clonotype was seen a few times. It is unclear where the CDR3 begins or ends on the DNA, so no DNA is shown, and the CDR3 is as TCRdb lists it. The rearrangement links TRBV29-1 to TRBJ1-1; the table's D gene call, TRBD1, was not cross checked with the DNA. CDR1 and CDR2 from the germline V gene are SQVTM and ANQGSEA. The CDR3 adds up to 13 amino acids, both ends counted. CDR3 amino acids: CSVAGGARKIPFF.

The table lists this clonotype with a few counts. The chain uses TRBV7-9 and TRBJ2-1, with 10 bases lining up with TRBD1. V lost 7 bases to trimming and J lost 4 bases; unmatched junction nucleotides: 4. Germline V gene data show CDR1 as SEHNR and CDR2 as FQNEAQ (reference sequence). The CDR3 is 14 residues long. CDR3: CASNDRGPYNEQFF. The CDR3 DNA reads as TGTGCCAGCAACGACAGGGGGCCTTACAATGAGCAGTTCTTC.

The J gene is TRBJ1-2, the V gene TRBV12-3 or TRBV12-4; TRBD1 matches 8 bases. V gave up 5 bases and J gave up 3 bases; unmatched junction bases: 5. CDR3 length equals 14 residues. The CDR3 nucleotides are TGTGCCAGCAGTAGCCCGACAGGGGACTATGGCTACACCTTC. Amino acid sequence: CASSSPTGDYGYTF.

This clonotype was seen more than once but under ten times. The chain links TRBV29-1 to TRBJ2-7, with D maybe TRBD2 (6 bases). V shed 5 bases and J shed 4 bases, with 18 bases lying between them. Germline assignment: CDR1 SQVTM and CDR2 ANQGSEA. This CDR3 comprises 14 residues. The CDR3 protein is CSVHGSGGSYEQYF. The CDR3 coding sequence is TGCAGCGTTCACGGGTCTGGGGGGAGTTACGAGCAGTACTTC.

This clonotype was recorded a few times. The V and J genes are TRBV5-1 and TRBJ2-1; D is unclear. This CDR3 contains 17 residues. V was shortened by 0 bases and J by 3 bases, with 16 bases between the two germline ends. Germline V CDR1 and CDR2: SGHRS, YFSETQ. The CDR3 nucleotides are TGCGCCAGCAGCTTGGCCTCAATAGCCGGCAGCTACAATGAGCAGTTCTTC. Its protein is CASSLASIAGSYNEQFF.

CDR3 sequence reads: CAIKVSGSDEQYF. DNA of the CDR3: TGTGCCATCAAGGTTAGCGGGAGCGACGAGCAGTACTTC. The chain recombines TRBV10-3 with TRBJ2-7, with TRBD2 matching 9 bases. Germline CDR1 and CDR2: ENHRY and SYGVKD. V lost 7 bases and J lost 5; bases outside the gene matches: 6. This CDR3 contains 13 residues.

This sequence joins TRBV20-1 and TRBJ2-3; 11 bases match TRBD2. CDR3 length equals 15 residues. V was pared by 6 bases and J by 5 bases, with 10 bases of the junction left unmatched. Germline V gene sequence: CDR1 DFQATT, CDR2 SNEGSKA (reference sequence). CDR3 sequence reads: CSASRTSGLVDTQYF. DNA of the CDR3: TGCAGTGCCTCCAGGACTAGCGGGTTGGTAGATACGCAGTATTTT.

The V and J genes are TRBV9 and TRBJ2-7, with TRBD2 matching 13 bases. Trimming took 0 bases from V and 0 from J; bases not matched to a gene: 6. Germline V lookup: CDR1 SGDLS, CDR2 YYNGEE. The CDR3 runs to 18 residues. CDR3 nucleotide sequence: TGTGCCAGCAGCGTAGGCCTGGGACTAGCGGGGAGCTCCTACGAGCAGTACTTC. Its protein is CASSVGLGLAGSSYEQYF.

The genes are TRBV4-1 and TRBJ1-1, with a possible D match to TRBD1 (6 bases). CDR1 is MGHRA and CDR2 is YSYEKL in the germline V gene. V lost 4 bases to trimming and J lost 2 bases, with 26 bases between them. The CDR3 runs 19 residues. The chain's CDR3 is CASSPSEGDRWGVNTEAFF. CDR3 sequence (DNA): TGCGCCAGCAGCCCCAGTGAGGGGGATAGGTGGGGAGTCAACACTGAAGCTTTCTTT.

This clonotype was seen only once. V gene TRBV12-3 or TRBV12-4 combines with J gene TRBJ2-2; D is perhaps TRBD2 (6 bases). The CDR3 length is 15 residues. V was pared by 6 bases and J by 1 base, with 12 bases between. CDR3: CASSPQGGNTGELFF. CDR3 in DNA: TGTGCCAGCAGCCCCCAGGGAGGGAACACCGGGGAGCTGTTTTTT.

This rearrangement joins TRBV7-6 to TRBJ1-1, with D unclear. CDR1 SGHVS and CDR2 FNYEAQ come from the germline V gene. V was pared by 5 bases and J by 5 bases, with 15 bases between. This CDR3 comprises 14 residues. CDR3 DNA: TGTGCCAGCAGCGTGAGAGGGAAGGGTACTGAAGCTTTCTTT. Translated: CASSVRGKGTEAFF.

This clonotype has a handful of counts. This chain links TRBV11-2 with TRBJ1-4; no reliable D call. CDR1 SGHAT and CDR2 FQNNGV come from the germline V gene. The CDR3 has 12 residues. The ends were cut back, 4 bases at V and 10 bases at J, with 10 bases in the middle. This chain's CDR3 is CASSYRGGKLFF. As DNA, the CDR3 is TGTGCCAGCAGCTATCGGGGTGGAAAACTGTTTTTT.

The CDR3 DNA is TGCAGTGCCACTCTAGCGGGTCAGGGACATGAGCAGTTCTTC. It translates to CSATLAGQGHEQFF. The V and J genes are TRBV20-1 and TRBJ2-1, with 8 bases lining up with TRBD2. The CDR3 sequence is 14 residues long. V was pared by 6 bases and J by 8 bases, with 12 bases of the junction left unmatched. Germline V lookup: CDR1 DFQATT, CDR2 SNEGSKA (reference sequence).

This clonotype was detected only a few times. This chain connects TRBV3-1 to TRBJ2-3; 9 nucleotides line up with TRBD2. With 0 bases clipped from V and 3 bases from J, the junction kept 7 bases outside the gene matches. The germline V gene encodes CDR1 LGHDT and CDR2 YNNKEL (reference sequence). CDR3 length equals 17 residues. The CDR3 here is CASSQEFGSGSTDTQYF. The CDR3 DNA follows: TGTGCCAGCAGCCAAGAATTTGGTAGCGGGAGTACAGATACGCAGTATTTT.

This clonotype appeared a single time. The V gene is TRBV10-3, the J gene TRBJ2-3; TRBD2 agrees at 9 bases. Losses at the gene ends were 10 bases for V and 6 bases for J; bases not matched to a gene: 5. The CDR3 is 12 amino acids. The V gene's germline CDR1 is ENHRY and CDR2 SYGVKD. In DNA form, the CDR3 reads TGTGCCAGTAGCGGGAGCTCTGATACGCAGTATTTT. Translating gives CASSGSSDTQYF.

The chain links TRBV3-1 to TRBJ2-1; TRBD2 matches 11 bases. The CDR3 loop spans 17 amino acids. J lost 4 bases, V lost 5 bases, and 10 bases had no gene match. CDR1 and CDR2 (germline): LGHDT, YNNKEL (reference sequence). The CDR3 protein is CASSGGRLAGGYNEQFF. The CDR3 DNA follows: TGTGCCAGCAGCGGTGGTAGATTAGCGGGAGGGTACAATGAGCAGTTCTTC.

The DNA for the CDR3 is TGCAGTGCTCAAGGGGGGCCACTTAACACCGGGGAGCTGTTTTTT. Its translation: CSAQGGPLNTGELFF. The chain has TRBV20-1 and TRBJ2-2; the D call may be TRBD1 or TRBD2 (6 bases each). Germline lookup yields CDR1 DFQATT and CDR2 SNEGSKA (reference sequence). Deletions cut 5 bases from V and 2 bases from J, with 15 bases between. The CDR3 extends over 15 amino acids.

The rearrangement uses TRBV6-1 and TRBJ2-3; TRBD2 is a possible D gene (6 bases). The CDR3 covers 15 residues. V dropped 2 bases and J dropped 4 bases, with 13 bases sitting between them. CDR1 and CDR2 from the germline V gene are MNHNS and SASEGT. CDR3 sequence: CASSEYLTGADTQYF. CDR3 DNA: TGTGCCAGCAGTGAATACCTAACGGGAGCAGATACGCAGTATTTT.

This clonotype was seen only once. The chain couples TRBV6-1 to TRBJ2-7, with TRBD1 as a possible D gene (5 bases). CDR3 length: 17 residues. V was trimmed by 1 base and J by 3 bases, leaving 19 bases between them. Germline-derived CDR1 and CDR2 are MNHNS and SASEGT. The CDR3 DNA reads TGTGCCAGCAGTGAAGGGACGGCGTGGGGCTCTTACTACGAGCAGTACTTC. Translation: CASSEGTAWGSYYEQYF.

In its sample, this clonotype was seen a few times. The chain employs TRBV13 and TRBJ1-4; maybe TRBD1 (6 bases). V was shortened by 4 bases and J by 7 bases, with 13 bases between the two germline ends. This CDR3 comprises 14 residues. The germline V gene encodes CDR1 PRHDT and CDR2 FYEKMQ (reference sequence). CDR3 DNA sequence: TGTGCCAGCAGCTCCGAGGACAGTCGTGAAAAACTGTTTTTT. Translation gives CASSSEDSREKLFF.

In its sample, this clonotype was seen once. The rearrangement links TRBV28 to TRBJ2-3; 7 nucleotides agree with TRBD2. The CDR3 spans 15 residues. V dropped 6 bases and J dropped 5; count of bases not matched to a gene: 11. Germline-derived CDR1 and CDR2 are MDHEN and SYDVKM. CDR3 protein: CASSPLSGKLDTQYF. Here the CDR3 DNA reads TGTGCCAGCAGCCCCCTAAGCGGGAAGTTAGATACGCAGTATTTT.